This entry is about one TCR beta chain. After removal of 5 bases from V and 0 bases from J, the junction contained 9 bases not matched to a gene. CDR3 length equals 18 residues. Germline loops: CDR1 SGHRS, CDR2 YFSETQ. The data were obtained in a study of blood T cell repertoires in COVID-19. Overall study context: Italy, Spain and the United States were the sources of the convalescent and acute COVID-19 samples. Sources were T cells, B-cell-depleted T cells, or PBMCs; the material itself was cDNA or gDNA.

Methods used by the authors: Estimated nucleated cell counts came from reference gene primer amplification. Sequencing used immunoSEQ multiplex PCR; TCRdb keeps in-frame clones, though not all of them. V and J calls and clone size are as listed in that table; D and trimming were resolved from the DNA. The top ten clones hold 10% to 15% of a sample with more than 95,000 clones, around 81% of them seen once. This chain uses TRBV5-1 with TRBJ2-1; 12 bases line up with TRBD2. The source material was peripheral blood. The TCR was taken from a man between 60 and 70 years old with acute or convalescent COVID-19. The CDR3 sequence is CASRGLAGGAGSYNEQFF. The CDR3 DNA reads TGCGCCAGCAGGGGCCTAGCGGGAGGGGCGGGCTCCTACAATGAGCAGTTCTTC.